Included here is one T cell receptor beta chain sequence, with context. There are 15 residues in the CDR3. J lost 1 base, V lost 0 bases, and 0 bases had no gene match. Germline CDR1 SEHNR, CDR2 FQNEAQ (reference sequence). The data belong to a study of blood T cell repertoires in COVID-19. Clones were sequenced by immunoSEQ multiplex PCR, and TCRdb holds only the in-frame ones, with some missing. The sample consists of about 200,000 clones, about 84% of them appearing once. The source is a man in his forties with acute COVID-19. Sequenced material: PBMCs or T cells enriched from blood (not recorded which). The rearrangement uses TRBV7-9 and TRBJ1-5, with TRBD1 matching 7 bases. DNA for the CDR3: TGTGCCAGCAGCTTAGCAGGGGGCAGCAATCAGCCCCAGCATTTT. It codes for CASSLAGGSNQPQHF. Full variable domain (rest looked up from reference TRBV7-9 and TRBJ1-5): DTGVSQNPRHKITKRGQNVTFRCDPISEHNRLYWYRQTLGQGPEFLTYFQNEAQLEKSRLLSDRFSAERPKGSFSTLEIQRTEQGDSAMYLCASSLAGGSNQPQHFGDGTRLSIL.